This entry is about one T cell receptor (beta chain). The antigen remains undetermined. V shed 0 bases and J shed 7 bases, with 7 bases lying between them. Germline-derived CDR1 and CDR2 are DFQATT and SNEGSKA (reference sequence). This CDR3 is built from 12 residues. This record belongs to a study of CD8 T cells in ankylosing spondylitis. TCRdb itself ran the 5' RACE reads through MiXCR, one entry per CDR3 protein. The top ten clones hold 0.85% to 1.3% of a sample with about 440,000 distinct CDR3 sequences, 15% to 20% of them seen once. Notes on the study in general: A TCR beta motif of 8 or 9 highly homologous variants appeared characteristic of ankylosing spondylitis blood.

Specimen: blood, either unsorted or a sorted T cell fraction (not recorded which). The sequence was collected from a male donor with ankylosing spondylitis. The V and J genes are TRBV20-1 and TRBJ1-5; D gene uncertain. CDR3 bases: TGCAGTGCTAGAGAGGGCAGACAGCCCCAGCATTTT. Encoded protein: CSAREGRQPQHF.